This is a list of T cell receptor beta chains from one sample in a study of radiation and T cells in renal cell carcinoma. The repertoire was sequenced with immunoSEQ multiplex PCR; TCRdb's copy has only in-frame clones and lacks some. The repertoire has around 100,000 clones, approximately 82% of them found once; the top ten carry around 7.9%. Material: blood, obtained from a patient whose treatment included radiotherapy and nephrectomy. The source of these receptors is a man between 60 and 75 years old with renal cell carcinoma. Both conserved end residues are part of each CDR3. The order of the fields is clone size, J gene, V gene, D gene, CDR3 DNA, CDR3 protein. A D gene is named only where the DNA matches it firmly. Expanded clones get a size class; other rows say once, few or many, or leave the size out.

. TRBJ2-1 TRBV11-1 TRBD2 TGTGCCAGCAGCCTTCGGGGGGATTCCTACAATGAGCAGTTCTTC CASSLRGDSYNEQFF
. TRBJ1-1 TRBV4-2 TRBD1 TGTGCCAGCAGCCCGGGACAGGGGATTCAGGCGACTGAAGCTTTCTTT CASSPGQGIQATEAFF
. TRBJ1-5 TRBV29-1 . TGCAGCGTGACAACCGGACAGCTGAGCAATCAGCCCCAGCATTTT CSVTTGQLSNQPQHF
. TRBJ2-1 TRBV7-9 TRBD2 TGTGCCAGCAGCTTTGGACTAGCGGGAGGGCCAGCGCACAATGAGCAGTTCTTC CASSFGLAGGPAHNEQFF
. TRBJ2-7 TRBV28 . TGTGCCAGCAGTTTAAGGGCCAGTTGGGACGAGCAGTACTTC CASSLRASWDEQYF
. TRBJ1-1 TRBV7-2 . TGTGCCAGCAGCTTATACACGTCGAACACTGAAGCTTTCTTT CASSLYTSNTEAFF
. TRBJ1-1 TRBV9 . TGTGCCAGCAGCGTAGGTATGGGGAACACTGAAGCTTTCTTT CASSVGMGNTEAFF
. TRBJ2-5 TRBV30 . TGTGCCTGGAGTGTACAGGGAAGAAAGACCCAGTACTTC CAWSVQGRKTQYF
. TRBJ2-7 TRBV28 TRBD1 TGTGCCAGCAGTTTATGGTTCAGGGGGCGACGCGAGCAGTACTTC CASSLWFRGRREQYF
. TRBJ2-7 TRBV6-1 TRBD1 TGTGCCAGCAGTGATAGGGACAGGGGGAGAGACGAGCAGTACTTC CASSDRDRGRDEQYF
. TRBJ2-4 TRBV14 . TGTGCCAGCAGCCCCAGCGCCGGAAGGAACATTCAGTACTTC CASSPSAGRNIQYF
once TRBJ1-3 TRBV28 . TGTGCCAGCAGCCTTACAGGTCCCTCTGGAAACACCATATATTTT CASSLTGPSGNTIYF
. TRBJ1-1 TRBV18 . TGTGCCAGCTCACCAGACCTCAGGGAACTGGCCCAGGCTTTCTTT CASSPDLRELAQAFF
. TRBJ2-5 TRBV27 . TGTGCCAGCAGTTCACTAGGGGAGACCCAGTACTTC CASSSLGETQYF
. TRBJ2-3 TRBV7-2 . TGTGCCAGCAGCTTAGCGGGGCAGGGGTCTCCGCAGTATTTT CASSLAGQGSPQYF
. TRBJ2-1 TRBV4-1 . TGCGCCAGCAGCCACACAGGGGGGGCCCAGGAGCAGTTCTTC CASSHTGGAQEQFF
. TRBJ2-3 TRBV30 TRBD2 TGTGCCTGGAGTGACGAGGGCGGGAGGTGGATAGATACGCAGTATTTT CAWSDEGGRWIDTQYF
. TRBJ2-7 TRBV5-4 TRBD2 TGTGCCAGCAGCTTGGCGGGGCTAGCGGGAGCTTCCTACGAGCAGTACTTC CASSLAGLAGASYEQYF
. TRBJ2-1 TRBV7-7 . TGTGCCAGCAGCAACGGAAGGGGGGGCGGGAGCTACAATGAGCAGTTCTTC CASSNGRGGGSYNEQFF
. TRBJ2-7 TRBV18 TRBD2 TGTGCCAGCTCAGCCTGGACTAGCGGATCCTCCTACGAGCAGTACTTC CASSAWTSGSSYEQYF
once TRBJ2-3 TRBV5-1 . TGCGCCAGCAGCTTGGGGGAAAGGGCAGACTTTAGCACAGATACGCAGTATTTT CASSLGERADFSTDTQYF
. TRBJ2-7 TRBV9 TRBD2 TGTGCCAGCAGCGCGGCGGGGGGTAACTACGAGCAGTACTTC CASSAAGGNYEQYF
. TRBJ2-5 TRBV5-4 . TGTGCCAGCAGCTGGGCCGGGACCCCTCGAGAGGCCCAGTACTTC CASSWAGTPREAQYF